This T cell receptor (beta chain) was identified in a study of blood T cell repertoires in COVID-19. Study in general: There were acute and convalescent COVID-19 samples, and they came from the United States, Italy and Spain. PBMCs, B-cell-depleted T cells, or T cells were the source of the cDNA or gDNA that made up the material.

J gave up 2 bases and V 4 bases, and 11 bases lay outside the gene matches. Germline-derived CDR1 and CDR2 are MNHEY and SVGEGT. The CDR3 is made up of 18 amino acids. The authors' processing: By means of reference gene primer amplification, nucleated cell counts were estimated. The method was immunoSEQ multiplex PCR; TCRdb's version includes in-frame clones alone and lacks a portion of them. V and J calls plus clone size are reproduced from that table; the DNA served to infer D and trimming. In the table there are tens of thousands of clones, around 80% of which are singletons. The sequencing sample was made of peripheral blood. This chain uses TRBV6-2 or TRBV6-3 with TRBJ2-1; 10 bases are shared with TRBD1. The sequence derives from a human donor in a cohort sampled during active COVID-19. The CDR3 region has the DNA TGTGCCAGCAGTTCCCGACAGGGGGCGAAACCACCCTACAATGAGCAGTTCTTC. This encodes CASSSRQGAKPPYNEQFF.